Here is one T cell receptor (beta chain) with its context. TCRdb itself ran the PCR reads through MiXCR, one entry per CDR3 protein. The table lists 8,500 to 13,000 distinct CDR3 sequences, 27% of them singletons. The data are from a study of immune characterization of retroperitoneal liposarcoma. Sequenced input: tumor tissue. This TCR was recovered from a male donor with retroperitoneal liposarcoma.

The CDR3 DNA sequence: TGCGCCAGCAGCCAGAATAGCGGGGGGGCGCGTAATGAGCAGTTCTTC. It encodes CASSQNSGGARNEQFF. The chain links TRBV5-1 to TRBJ2-1; 11 bases match TRBD2. There are 16 residues in the CDR3. The germline V gene has CDR1 SGHRS and CDR2 YFSETQ. J was trimmed by 7 bases and V by 4 bases; bases with no gene match: 10.